The source of this T cell receptor beta chain is a study of blood T cell repertoires in COVID-19. V shed 3 bases and J 4 bases; nucleotides not matched to a gene: 10. This CDR3 is 16 amino acids long. Germline loops: CDR1 LNHNV, CDR2 YYDKDF (reference sequence). TCRdb's table, derived via immunoSEQ multiplex PCR, lists solely in-frame clones and lacks some. Of over 110,000 clones in the sample, over 70% are singletons; the top ten hold just under 2%. This clonotype was obtained from an older woman with acute or convalescent COVID-19. Sequenced sample: peripheral blood. The chain carries TRBV15 and TRBJ2-7; 9 bases agree with TRBD1. The CDR3 spells CATSRGTGKFVYEQYF. The CDR3 nucleotides read TGTGCCACCAGCAGGGGGACAGGGAAATTTGTATACGAGCAGTACTTC. The full variable domain, with the rest looked up from reference TRBV15 and TRBJ2-7, is DAMVIQNPRYQVTQFGKPVTLSCSQTLNHNVMYWYQQKSSQAPKLLFHYYDKDFNNEADTPDNFQSRRPNTSFCFLDIRSPGLGDTAMYLCATSRGTGKFVYEQYFGPGTRLTVT.